This is a list of T cell receptor beta chains from one sample in a study of T cells in Graves' hyperthyroidism and ophthalmopathy. In TCRdb, the multiplex PCR reads were re-called with MiXCR into one record per CDR3 protein. The sample shows 700,000 to 850,000 distinct CDR3 sequences, approximately 36% of them seen only once. Input material: blood. All receptors derive from a woman between 35 and 50 years old with Graves' hyperthyroidism. Each CDR3 is given with its conserved first and last residue. D genes are given only for firm matches. Only some rows state a clone size, as once, few, many or a class for expanded clones.

D gene: .
V gene: TRBV20-1
clone size: many
J gene: TRBJ1-5
CDR3 DNA: TGCAGTGCTAGAGATGCAGGGTCAAGGTGGGGCAATCAGCCCCAGCATTTT
CDR3 protein: CSARDAGSRWGNQPQHF

D gene: .
V gene: TRBV28
clone size: .
J gene: TRBJ1-2
CDR3 DNA: TGTGCCAGCACCCCAGGGTGGACCCACTATGGCTACACCTTC
CDR3 protein: CASTPGWTHYGYTF

D gene: .
V gene: TRBV12-3/TRBV12-4
clone size: few
J gene: TRBJ1-4
CDR3 DNA: TGTGCCAGCAGTTCTACGAGTGAAAAACTGTTTTTT
CDR3 protein: CASSSTSEKLFF

D gene: .
V gene: TRBV7-3
clone size: once
J gene: TRBJ2-1
CDR3 DNA: TGTGCCAGCAGCGTGGACTCTAATGAGCAGTTCTTC
CDR3 protein: CASSVDSNEQFF

D gene: .
V gene: TRBV10-1
clone size: .
J gene: TRBJ1-1
CDR3 DNA: TGTGCCAGCTCACGGGCCAGGCCCATGAACACTGAAGCTTTCTTT
CDR3 protein: CASSRARPMNTEAFF

D gene: .
V gene: TRBV12-3/TRBV12-4
clone size: many
J gene: TRBJ2-7
CDR3 DNA: TGTGCCAGCAGTTTAATGGGGGTCTACGAGCAGTACTTC
CDR3 protein: CASSLMGVYEQYF

D gene: .
V gene: TRBV29-1
clone size: many
J gene: TRBJ1-2
CDR3 DNA: TGCAGCGTTGGGCAGGGCCAAGAACAGAGCTATGGCTACACCTTC
CDR3 protein: CSVGQGQEQSYGYTF

D gene: .
V gene: TRBV6-5
clone size: few
J gene: TRBJ1-5
CDR3 DNA: TGTGCCAGCAGTTACACTGGGGGTTTCAATCAGCCCCAGCATTTT
CDR3 protein: CASSYTGGFNQPQHF

D gene: .
V gene: TRBV20-1
clone size: many
J gene: TRBJ2-7
CDR3 DNA: TGCAGTGCTAGCGCCCAGACATACTACGAGCAGTACTTC
CDR3 protein: CSASAQTYYEQYF

D gene: .
V gene: TRBV7-9
clone size: .
J gene: TRBJ1-5
CDR3 DNA: TGTGCCAGCAGCTTAGTTTTCGGGAGTCACTACAATCAGCCCCAGCATTTT
CDR3 protein: CASSLVFGSHYNQPQHF

D gene: .
V gene: TRBV5-6
clone size: many
J gene: TRBJ2-6
CDR3 DNA: TGTGCCAGCAGCGGAGGCCCTGGGGCCAACGTCCTGACTTTC
CDR3 protein: CASSGGPGANVLTF

D gene: .
V gene: TRBV6-5
clone size: many
J gene: TRBJ2-7
CDR3 DNA: TGTGCCAGCAGTTATGTGGGTGAGCAGTACTTC
CDR3 protein: CASSYVGEQYF

D gene: TRBD1
V gene: TRBV7-9
clone size: .
J gene: TRBJ1-2
CDR3 DNA: TGTGCCAGCAGCCACATCGGGACAGGGTTAAACTATGGCTACACCTTC
CDR3 protein: CASSHIGTGLNYGYTF

D gene: TRBD2
V gene: TRBV14
clone size: .
J gene: TRBJ2-1
CDR3 DNA: TGTGCCAGCAGGCCCGGGACTAGCGGGGGAGTTTACAATGAGCAGTTCTTC
CDR3 protein: CASRPGTSGGVYNEQFF

D gene: .
V gene: TRBV29-1
clone size: many
J gene: TRBJ2-5
CDR3 DNA: TGCAGCGTTGGAAGGACAGAAGAGACCCAGTACTTC
CDR3 protein: CSVGRTEETQYF

D gene: TRBD1
V gene: TRBV4-1
clone size: many
J gene: TRBJ2-7
CDR3 DNA: TGCGCCAGCAGCGCAGCCGGGACAGGCTACGAGCAGTACTTC
CDR3 protein: CASSAAGTGYEQYF

D gene: .
V gene: TRBV19
clone size: .
J gene: TRBJ2-6
CDR3 DNA: TGTGCCAGTAGTATTCGGCGGGGCTCTGGGGCCAACGTCCTGACTTTC
CDR3 protein: CASSIRRGSGANVLTF

D gene: TRBD1
V gene: TRBV15
clone size: .
J gene: TRBJ1-1
CDR3 DNA: TGTGCCACCCGACAGGGGGAGGGGTACACTGAAGCTTTCTTT
CDR3 protein: CATRQGEGYTEAFF

D gene: TRBD2
V gene: TRBV20-1
clone size: many
J gene: TRBJ2-5
CDR3 DNA: TGCAGTGCGCCGCTAGCGGGGGGGCCTGGAGAGACCCAGTACTTC
CDR3 protein: CSAPLAGGPGETQYF

D gene: .
V gene: TRBV15
clone size: few
J gene: TRBJ2-5
CDR3 DNA: TGTGCCACCAGCAGAGATCGCACGGTTAGCCAAGAGACCCAGTACTTC
CDR3 protein: CATSRDRTVSQETQYF

D gene: .
V gene: TRBV10-3
clone size: .
J gene: TRBJ1-6
CDR3 DNA: TGTGCCATGGCGGCGGGGGATTCACCCCTCCACTTT
CDR3 protein: CAMAAGDSPLHF

D gene: TRBD2
V gene: TRBV2
clone size: many
J gene: TRBJ2-7
CDR3 DNA: TGTGCCAGCAGCACCCCTAGCGGGGCGTCCTACGAGCAGTACTTC
CDR3 protein: CASSTPSGASYEQYF

D gene: .
V gene: TRBV7-2
clone size: .
J gene: TRBJ2-1
CDR3 DNA: TGTGCCAGCAGCTTATCTCGAATCCAGCCATACAATGAGCAGTTCTTC
CDR3 protein: CASSLSRIQPYNEQFF

D gene: .
V gene: TRBV10-3
clone size: .
J gene: TRBJ2-6
CDR3 DNA: TGTGCCATCCTGGGCGATCCCTCTGGGGCCAACGTCCTGACTTTC
CDR3 protein: CAILGDPSGANVLTF

D gene: .
V gene: TRBV18
clone size: few
J gene: TRBJ1-6
CDR3 DNA: TGTGCCAGCTCACCGCGTCGACAGGACCTTTCACCCCTCCACTTT
CDR3 protein: CASSPRRQDLSPLHF

D gene: .
V gene: TRBV19
clone size: few
J gene: TRBJ1-2
CDR3 DNA: TGTGCCAGTAGTACTCAGGGCTGGCCGAGTGGCTATGGCTACACCTTC
CDR3 protein: CASSTQGWPSGYGYTF

D gene: .
V gene: TRBV7-2
clone size: .
J gene: TRBJ1-3
CDR3 DNA: TGTGTCAGCAGTTTCGTGGGGTCTGGAAACACCATATATTTT
CDR3 protein: CVSSFVGSGNTIYF

D gene: .
V gene: TRBV25-1
clone size: many
J gene: TRBJ1-1
CDR3 DNA: TGTGCCAGCAGTCCCTCTGACACTGAAGCTTTCTTT
CDR3 protein: CASSPSDTEAFF

D gene: .
V gene: TRBV15
clone size: .
J gene: TRBJ2-5
CDR3 DNA: TGTGCCACCAGCCGCCGACAGGCTCAAGAGACCCAGTACTTC
CDR3 protein: CATSRRQAQETQYF

D gene: .
V gene: TRBV2
clone size: many
J gene: TRBJ1-1
CDR3 DNA: TGTGCCAGCAGTTTGGTGGCGGTTCCGAACACTGAAGCTTTCTTT
CDR3 protein: CASSLVAVPNTEAFF

D gene: TRBD1
V gene: TRBV7-2
clone size: .
J gene: TRBJ2-7
CDR3 DNA: TGTGCCAGCAGCTCCCGCATCGGGACAGGCTCGAACGAGCAGTACTTC
CDR3 protein: CASSSRIGTGSNEQYF

D gene: .
V gene: TRBV4-1
clone size: .
J gene: TRBJ1-1
CDR3 DNA: TGCGCCAGCAGCCAAGTTTCGGCAGATGAAGCTTTCTTT
CDR3 protein: CASSQVSADEAFF

D gene: .
V gene: TRBV5-5
clone size: .
J gene: TRBJ1-6
CDR3 DNA: TGTGCCAGCAGCTTGGACAGGGATAATTCACCCCTCCACTTT
CDR3 protein: CASSLDRDNSPLHF

D gene: .
V gene: TRBV14
clone size: .
J gene: TRBJ1-2
CDR3 DNA: TGTGCCAGCAGCCAAGTCTCTGGGTGGGGCTACACCTTC
CDR3 protein: CASSQVSGWGYTF

D gene: .
V gene: TRBV6-5
clone size: few
J gene: TRBJ1-1
CDR3 DNA: TGTGCCAGCAGCGAGATGGACAATGGGGAGGACCTGAACACTGAAGCTTTCTTT
CDR3 protein: CASSEMDNGEDLNTEAFF

D gene: .
V gene: TRBV29-1
clone size: .
J gene: TRBJ1-2
CDR3 DNA: TGCAGCGTCACGGAAGGATCTAACTATGGCTACACCTTC
CDR3 protein: CSVTEGSNYGYTF

D gene: TRBD1
V gene: TRBV6-5
clone size: few
J gene: TRBJ2-5
CDR3 DNA: TGTGCCAGCAGTTACTTCGGGACAGGTCAAGAGACCCAGTACTTC
CDR3 protein: CASSYFGTGQETQYF

D gene: .
V gene: TRBV9
clone size: many
J gene: TRBJ1-1
CDR3 DNA: TGTGCCAGCAATCCTGGGGGCGAGGATACTGAAGCTTTCTTT
CDR3 protein: CASNPGGEDTEAFF

D gene: .
V gene: TRBV7-2
clone size: many
J gene: TRBJ2-6
CDR3 DNA: TGTGCCAGCAGCTACCGATTCTCTGGGGCCAACGTCCTGACTTTC
CDR3 protein: CASSYRFSGANVLTF

D gene: .
V gene: TRBV2
clone size: .
J gene: TRBJ2-1
CDR3 DNA: TGTGCCAGCAGTGTATCCAATGAGCAGTTCTTC
CDR3 protein: CASSVSNEQFF

D gene: TRBD2
V gene: TRBV10-2
clone size: .
J gene: TRBJ2-3
CDR3 DNA: TGCGCCAGCAGCAGACTAGCGGGGGAGACAGATACGCAGTATTTT
CDR3 protein: CASSRLAGETDTQYF

D gene: TRBD2
V gene: TRBV7-6
clone size: many
J gene: TRBJ2-7
CDR3 DNA: TGTGCCAGCAGCCCACGGGAGGGGACCTACGAGCAGTACTTC
CDR3 protein: CASSPREGTYEQYF

D gene: TRBD1
V gene: TRBV5-1
clone size: .
J gene: TRBJ1-4
CDR3 DNA: TGCGCCAGCAGCTTGACCACAGGGGAAGGGAATGAAAAACTGTTTTTT
CDR3 protein: CASSLTTGEGNEKLFF

D gene: .
V gene: TRBV7-9
clone size: .
J gene: TRBJ2-3
CDR3 DNA: TGTGCCAGCGGCATTACAGATACGCAGTATTTT
CDR3 protein: CASGITDTQYF

D gene: .
V gene: TRBV5-1
clone size: .
J gene: TRBJ1-1
CDR3 DNA: TGCGCCAGCAGCTTGGATGGAGGGAATTTCGCTGAAGCTTTCTTT
CDR3 protein: CASSLDGGNFAEAFF

D gene: TRBD2
V gene: TRBV20-1
clone size: few
J gene: TRBJ2-5
CDR3 DNA: TGCAGTGCTAGAGGCCTAGCGGGATCCAAAGAGACCCAGTACTTC
CDR3 protein: CSARGLAGSKETQYF

D gene: .
V gene: TRBV12-3/TRBV12-4
clone size: .
J gene: TRBJ2-7
CDR3 DNA: TGTGCCAGCAGTTTATTTTACCGCGGGGACGAGCAGTACTTC
CDR3 protein: CASSLFYRGDEQYF

D gene: .
V gene: TRBV6-5
clone size: .
J gene: TRBJ1-1
CDR3 DNA: TGTGCCAGCAGTTACCGACATGGGGCGGTCCCTGAAGCTTTCTTT
CDR3 protein: CASSYRHGAVPEAFF

D gene: .
V gene: TRBV12-3/TRBV12-4
clone size: many
J gene: TRBJ1-4
CDR3 DNA: TGTGCCAGCAGTTTAGCGGTGGTCGGGGAAAAACTGTTTTTT
CDR3 protein: CASSLAVVGEKLFF

D gene: TRBD2
V gene: TRBV7-9
clone size: .
J gene: TRBJ2-2
CDR3 DNA: TGTGCCAGCAGCTTACCAGCGGGAGGGCCCGGGACCGGGGAGCTGTTTTTT
CDR3 protein: CASSLPAGGPGTGELFF

D gene: TRBD2
V gene: TRBV5-1
clone size: .
J gene: TRBJ2-7
CDR3 DNA: TGCGCCAGCAGCTTGACGCTAGCGGGGGCGGTAATTTCCGAGCAGTACTTC
CDR3 protein: CASSLTLAGAVISEQYF

D gene: .
V gene: TRBV25-1
clone size: many
J gene: TRBJ1-4
CDR3 DNA: TGTGCCAGCAGTGAATCCCCCGGACGGAACGAAAAACTGTTTTTT
CDR3 protein: CASSESPGRNEKLFF

D gene: .
V gene: TRBV9
clone size: few
J gene: TRBJ1-1
CDR3 DNA: TGTGCCAGCAGCGAGCCTGGGGCGGGTGGCACTGAAGCTTTCTTT
CDR3 protein: CASSEPGAGGTEAFF

D gene: .
V gene: TRBV9
clone size: once
J gene: TRBJ1-2
CDR3 DNA: TGTGCCAGCAGCTCCCGGACTAGCGGGGTTGTCTATGGCTACACCTTC
CDR3 protein: CASSSRTSGVVYGYTF